The next 8 T cell receptor beta chains were all read from a single sample in a study of T cells after posttransplantation cyclophosphamide. Methotrexate plus calcineurin inhibitor accompanied controls' myeloablative marrow transplants; sampling was 1 year later. Only in-frame clones appear in the TCRdb table, and some are missing; sequencing was by immunoSEQ multiplex PCR. The table has about 9,900 clones, 88% seen once. The sequences come from PBMCs, collected after an allogeneic stem cell transplant with a calcineurin inhibitor and methotrexate. The receptor source for this set is a young adult male patient who received an allogeneic stem cell transplant from an unrelated donor, was CMV-positive, and had no GVHD. Some T cells could come from the graft donor.

J is TRBJ2-3 and V is TRBV4-1, with 12 bases aligning to TRBD2. Trimming took 1 base from V and 5 from J; bases not matched to a gene: 19. In germline, CDR1 is MGHRA, CDR2 YSYEKL. This CDR3 spans 21 amino acids. Here the CDR3 DNA reads TGCGCCAGCAGCCAAGCGCTACTAAGCTATCGATCGACTAGCGGGGGAGATACGCAGTATTTT. Its protein product is CASSQALLSYRSTSGGDTQYF.

The rearrangement links TRBV2 to TRBJ1-3, with 7 nucleotides matching TRBD1. The CDR3 length is 17 residues. V dropped 3 bases and J dropped 0; count of bases not matched to a gene: 8. CDR1 is SNHLY, CDR2 FYNNEI, per germline. Here the CDR3 reads CASSEDRPLTSGNTIYF. CDR3 DNA: TGTGCCAGCAGTGAGGACAGGCCCCTTACCTCTGGAAACACCATATATTTT.

The J gene is TRBJ1-6, the V gene TRBV7-2; D unclear. The germline V gene has CDR1 SGHTA and CDR2 FQGNSA. The CDR3 consists of 14 residues. Trimming removed 0 bases at V and 5 bases at J, with 5 bases between. CDR3 in DNA: TGTGCCAGCAGCTTAGCTCGGGATAATTCACCCCTCCACTTT. Protein sequence: CASSLARDNSPLHF.

The rearrangement uses TRBV7-2 and TRBJ2-7; TRBD1 matches at 8 bases. Germline V lookup: CDR1 SGHTA, CDR2 FQGNSA. The CDR3 loop spans 17 amino acids. V shed 2 bases, J shed 4 bases, and the junction held 13 bases outside the gene matches. The CDR3 loop reads CASSLTQIYRGVYEQYV. The CDR3 DNA reads as TGTGCCAGCAGCTTAACCCAGATCTACAGGGGGGTATACGAGCAGTACGTC.

This clone was picked up a small number of times. V is TRBV7-9 and J is TRBJ1-5, with D tentatively TRBD1 (5 bases). This CDR3 region has 15 residues. Trimming pared 3 bases from V and 5 bases from J, leaving 14 bases between. CDR1 is SEHNR, CDR2 FQNEAQ, per germline (reference sequence). This CDR3 reads CASSFSRAGHQPQHF. CDR3 DNA: TGTGCCAGCAGCTTTTCTCGGGCGGGGCATCAGCCCCAGCATTTT.

This sequence joins TRBV7-2 and TRBJ2-5; 9 bases match TRBD2. This CDR3 spans 15 amino acids. From germline, CDR1 is SGHTA and CDR2 FQGNSA. V gave up 2 bases and J gave up 0 bases; unmatched junction bases: 1. The CDR3 region is CASSLTSGYQETQYF. CDR3 sequence (DNA): TGTGCCAGCAGCTTAACTAGCGGGTACCAAGAGACCCAGTACTTC.

This rearrangement joins TRBV4-3 to TRBJ2-2, with D possibly matching TRBD1 (6 bases). Germline V gene data show CDR1 as LGHNA and CDR2 as YSLEER. Trimming pared 0 bases from V and 4 bases from J, leaving 9 bases between. CDR3 length: 15 residues. The CDR3 DNA follows: TGCGCCAGCAGCCAAGACAGGGGCCCCACCGGGGAGCTGTTTTTT. Its translation is CASSQDRGPTGELFF.

The chain couples TRBV23-1 to TRBJ2-7; D not resolved. TRBV23-1 is annotated as an ORF whose role is uncertain. The CDR3 totals 12 residues. The V gene lost 4 bases and the J gene lost 2 bases, with 6 bases spanning the gap. The CDR3 sequence is CASSRDAYEQYF. The CDR3, as DNA: TGCGCCAGCAGTCGAGATGCCTACGAGCAGTACTTC.